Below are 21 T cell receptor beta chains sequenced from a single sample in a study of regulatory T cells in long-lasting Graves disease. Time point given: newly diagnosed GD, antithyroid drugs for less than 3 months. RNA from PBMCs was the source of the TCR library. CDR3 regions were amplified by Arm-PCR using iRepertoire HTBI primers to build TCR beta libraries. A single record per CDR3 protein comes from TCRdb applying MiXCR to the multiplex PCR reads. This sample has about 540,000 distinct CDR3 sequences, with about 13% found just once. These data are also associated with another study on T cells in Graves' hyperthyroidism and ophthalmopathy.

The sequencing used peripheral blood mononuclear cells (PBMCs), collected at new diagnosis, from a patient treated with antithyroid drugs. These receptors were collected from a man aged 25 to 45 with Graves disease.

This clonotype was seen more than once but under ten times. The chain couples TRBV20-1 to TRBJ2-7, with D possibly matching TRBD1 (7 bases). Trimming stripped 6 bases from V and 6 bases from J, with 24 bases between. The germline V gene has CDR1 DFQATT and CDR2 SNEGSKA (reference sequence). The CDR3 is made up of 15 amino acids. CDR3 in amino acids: CSARGRTGRRLEQYF. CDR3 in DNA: TGCAGTGCCCGGGGGCGGACAGGCCGACGGCTCGAGCAGTACTTC.

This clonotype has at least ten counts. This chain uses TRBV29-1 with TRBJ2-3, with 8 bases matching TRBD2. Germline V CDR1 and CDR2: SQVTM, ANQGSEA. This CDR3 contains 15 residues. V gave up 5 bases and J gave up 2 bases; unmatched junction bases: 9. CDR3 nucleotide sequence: TGCAGCGTTTTCGAAGCGGGAGAGAACACAGATACGCAGTATTTT. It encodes CSVFEAGENTDTQYF.

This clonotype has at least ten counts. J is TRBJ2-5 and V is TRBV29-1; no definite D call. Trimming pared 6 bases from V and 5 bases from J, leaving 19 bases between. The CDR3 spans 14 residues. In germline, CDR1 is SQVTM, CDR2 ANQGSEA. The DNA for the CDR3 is TGCAGCGTCCGAAAGGCGGCCTACGGGGAGACCCAGTACTTC. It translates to CSVRKAAYGETQYF.

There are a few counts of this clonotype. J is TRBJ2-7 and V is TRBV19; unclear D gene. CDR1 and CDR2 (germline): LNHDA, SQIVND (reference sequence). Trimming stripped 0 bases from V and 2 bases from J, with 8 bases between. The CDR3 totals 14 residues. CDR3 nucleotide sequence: TGTGCCAGTAGTATAGACTCTGTTACCTACGAGCAGTACTTC. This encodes CASSIDSVTYEQYF.

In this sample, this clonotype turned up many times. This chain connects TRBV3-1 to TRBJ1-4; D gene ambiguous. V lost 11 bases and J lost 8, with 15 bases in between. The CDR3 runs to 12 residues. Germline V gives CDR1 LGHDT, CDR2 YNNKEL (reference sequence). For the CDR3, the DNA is TGTGCCTGCTCGCGTGGCGCGGAAAAACTGTTTTTT. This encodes CACSRGAEKLFF.

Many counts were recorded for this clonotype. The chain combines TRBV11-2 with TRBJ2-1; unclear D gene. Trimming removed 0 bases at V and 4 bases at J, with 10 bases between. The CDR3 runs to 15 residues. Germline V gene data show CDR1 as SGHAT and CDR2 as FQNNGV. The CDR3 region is CASSLERREYNEQFF. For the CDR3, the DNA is TGTGCCAGCAGCTTAGAACGACGAGAGTACAATGAGCAGTTCTTC.

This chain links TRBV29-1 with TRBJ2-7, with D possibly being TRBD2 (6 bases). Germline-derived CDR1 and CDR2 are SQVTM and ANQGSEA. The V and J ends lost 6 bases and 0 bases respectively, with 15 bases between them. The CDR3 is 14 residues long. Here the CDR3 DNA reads TGCAGCGTGTTTTTGGTAGCGGACTCCTACGAGCAGTACTTC. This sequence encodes CSVFLVADSYEQYF.

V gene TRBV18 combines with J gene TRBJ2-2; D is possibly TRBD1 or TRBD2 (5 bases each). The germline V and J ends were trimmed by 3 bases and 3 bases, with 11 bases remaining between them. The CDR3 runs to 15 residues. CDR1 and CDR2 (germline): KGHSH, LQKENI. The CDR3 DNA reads TGTGCCAGCTCACCGAGGGACGCAGACACCGGGGAGCTGTTTTTT. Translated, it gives CASSPRDADTGELFF.

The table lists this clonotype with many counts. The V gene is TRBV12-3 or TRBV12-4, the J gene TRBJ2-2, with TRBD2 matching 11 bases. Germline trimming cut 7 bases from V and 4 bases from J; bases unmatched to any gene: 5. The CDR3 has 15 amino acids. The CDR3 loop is CASNLSGRVTGELFF. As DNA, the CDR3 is TGTGCCAGCAATCTTAGCGGGAGGGTCACCGGGGAGCTGTTTTTT.

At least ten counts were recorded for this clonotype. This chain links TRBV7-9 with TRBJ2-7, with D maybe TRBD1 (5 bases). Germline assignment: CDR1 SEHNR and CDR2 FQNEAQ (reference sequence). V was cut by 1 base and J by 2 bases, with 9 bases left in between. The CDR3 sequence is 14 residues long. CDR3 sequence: CASSLGQLTYEQYF. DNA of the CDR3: TGTGCCAGCAGCTTAGGACAGCTAACCTACGAGCAGTACTTC. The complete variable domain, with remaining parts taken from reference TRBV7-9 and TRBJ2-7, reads DTGVSQNPRHKITKRGQNVTFRCDPISEHNRLYWYRQTLGQGPEFLTYFQNEAQLEKSRLLSDRFSAERPKGSFSTLEIQRTEQGDSAMYLCASSLGQLTYEQYFGPGTRLTVT.

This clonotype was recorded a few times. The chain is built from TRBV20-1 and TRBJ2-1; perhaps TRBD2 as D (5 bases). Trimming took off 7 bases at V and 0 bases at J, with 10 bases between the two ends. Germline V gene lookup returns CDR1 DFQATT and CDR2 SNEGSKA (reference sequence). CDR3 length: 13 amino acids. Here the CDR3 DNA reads TGCAGTGAAGCGGTTAGCTCCTACAATGAGCAGTTCTTC. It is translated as CSEAVSSYNEQFF.

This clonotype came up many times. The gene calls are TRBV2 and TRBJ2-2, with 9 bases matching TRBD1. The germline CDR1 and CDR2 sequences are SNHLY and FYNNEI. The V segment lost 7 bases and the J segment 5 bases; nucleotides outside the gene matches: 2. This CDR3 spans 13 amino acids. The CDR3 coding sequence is TGTGCCAGCACCGGGACAGGGACCGGGGAGCTGTTTTTT. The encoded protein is CASTGTGTGELFF. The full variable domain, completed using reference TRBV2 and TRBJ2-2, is EPEVTQTPSHQVTQMGQEVILRCVPISNHLYFYWYRQILGQKVEFLVSFYNNEISEKSEIFDDQFSVERPDGSNFTLKIRSTKLEDSAMYFCASTGTGTGELFFGEGSRLTVL.

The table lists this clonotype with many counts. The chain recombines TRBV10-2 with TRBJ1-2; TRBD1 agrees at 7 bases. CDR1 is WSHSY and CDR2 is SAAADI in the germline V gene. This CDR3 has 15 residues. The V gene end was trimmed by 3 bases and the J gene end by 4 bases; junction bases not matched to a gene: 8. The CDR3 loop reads CASSDKAAGGYGYTF. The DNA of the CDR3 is TGCGCCAGCAGTGACAAAGCGGCAGGGGGCTATGGCTACACCTTC.

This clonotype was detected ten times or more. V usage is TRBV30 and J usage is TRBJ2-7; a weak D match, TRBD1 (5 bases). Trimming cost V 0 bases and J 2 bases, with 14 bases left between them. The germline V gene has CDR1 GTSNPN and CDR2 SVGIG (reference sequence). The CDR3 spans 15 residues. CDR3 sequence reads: CAWSVGAGLTYEQYF. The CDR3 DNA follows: TGTGCCTGGAGTGTTGGGGCAGGGCTGACCTACGAGCAGTACTTC.

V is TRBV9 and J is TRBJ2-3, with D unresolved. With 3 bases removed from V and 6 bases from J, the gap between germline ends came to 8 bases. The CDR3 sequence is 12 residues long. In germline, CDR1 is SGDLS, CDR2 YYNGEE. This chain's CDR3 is CASSASVDTQYF. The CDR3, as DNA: TGTGCCAGCAGCGCTTCGGTGGATACGCAGTATTTT.

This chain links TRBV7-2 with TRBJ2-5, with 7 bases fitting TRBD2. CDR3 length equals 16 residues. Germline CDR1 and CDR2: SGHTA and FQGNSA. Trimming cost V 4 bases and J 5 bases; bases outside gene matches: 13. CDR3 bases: TGTGCCAGCAGCTCATCACTAGCTCTGGGGGGGGAGACCCAGTACTTC. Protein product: CASSSSLALGGETQYF.

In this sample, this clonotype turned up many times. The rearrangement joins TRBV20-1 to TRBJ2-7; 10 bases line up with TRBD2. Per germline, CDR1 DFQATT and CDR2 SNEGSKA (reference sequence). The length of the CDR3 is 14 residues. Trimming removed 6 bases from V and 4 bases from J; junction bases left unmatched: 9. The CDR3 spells CSAWSSGRIYEQYF. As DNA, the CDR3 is TGCAGTGCGTGGTCTAGCGGGAGAATTTACGAGCAGTACTTC.

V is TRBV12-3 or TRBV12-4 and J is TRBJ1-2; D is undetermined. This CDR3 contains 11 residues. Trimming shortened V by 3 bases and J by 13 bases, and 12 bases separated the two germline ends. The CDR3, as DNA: TGTGCCAGCAGTTTCGAGGCCAGGCCCACCTTC. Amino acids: CASSFEARPTF.

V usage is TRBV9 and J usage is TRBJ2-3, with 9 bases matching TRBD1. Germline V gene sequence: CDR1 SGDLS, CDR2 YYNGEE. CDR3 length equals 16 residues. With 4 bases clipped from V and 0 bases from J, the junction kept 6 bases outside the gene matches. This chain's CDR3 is CASSLPQGASTDTQYF. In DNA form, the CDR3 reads TGTGCCAGCAGCCTCCCACAGGGGGCTAGCACAGATACGCAGTATTTT.

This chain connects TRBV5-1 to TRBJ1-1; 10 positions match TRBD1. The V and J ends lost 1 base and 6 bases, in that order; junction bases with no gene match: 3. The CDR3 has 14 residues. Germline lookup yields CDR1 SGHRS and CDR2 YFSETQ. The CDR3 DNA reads TGCGCCAGCAGCTTGAGGGACAGGGGCCCTGAAGCTTTCTTT. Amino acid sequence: CASSLRDRGPEAFF.

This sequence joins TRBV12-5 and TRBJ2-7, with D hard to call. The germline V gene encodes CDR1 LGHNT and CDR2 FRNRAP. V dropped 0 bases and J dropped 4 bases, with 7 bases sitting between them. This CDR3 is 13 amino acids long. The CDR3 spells CASGLVGRYEQYF. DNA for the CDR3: TGTGCTAGTGGTTTGGTGGGCCGATACGAGCAGTACTTC.